Listed below are T cell receptor beta chains from one sample, sequenced in a study of cytomegalovirus exposure and HLA in healthy donors. The data were produced by immunoSEQ multiplex PCR, yet TCRdb's version contains in-frame clones alone and is incomplete. The data hold about 110,000 clones, with around 75% observed a single time. Material for sequencing was PBMCs. The receptors shown here come from a woman between 25 and 40 years old in good health and CMV-seronegative. Each CDR3 is given with its conserved first and last residue. The D gene is left open where the match is weak. Clone size is not always given. Where it is, it says once, few, many or a class for expanded clones.

J gene | V gene | clone size | D gene | CDR3 DNA | CDR3 protein
TRBJ2-7 | TRBV6-6 | . | . | TGTGCCAGCACTCCGGGAGAGAACTACGAGCAGTACTTC | CASTPGENYEQYF
TRBJ2-5 | TRBV30 | . | . | TGTGCCTGGAGTGTAGAGGGGACCCAGTACTTC | CAWSVEGTQYF
TRBJ1-3 | TRBV19 | . | . | TGTGCCAGTAGTATCAACAGCAACTCTGGAAACACCATATATTTT | CASSINSNSGNTIYF
TRBJ1-6 | TRBV11-2 | . | . | TGTGCCAGCAGCTTACAGGCAAATTCACCCCTCCACTTT | CASSLQANSPLHF
TRBJ1-1 | TRBV5-1 | . | . | TGCGCCAGCAGCTTGGCCATCAGGATGAACACTGAAGCTTTCTTT | CASSLAIRMNTEAFF
TRBJ1-1 | TRBV5-1 | . | . | TGCGCCAGCAGGCTGGCAGCTGAAGCTTTCTTT | CASRLAAEAFF
TRBJ2-5 | TRBV30 | once | TRBD2 | TGTGCCCTCAGCGGGGGGCCTTCCACTGAGCTAGAGACCCAGTACTTC | CALSGGPSTELETQYF
TRBJ1-5 | TRBV19 | . | TRBD1 | TGTGCCAGTACCCCGGGACAGGGAGACCAGCCCCAGCATTTT | CASTPGQGDQPQHF
TRBJ2-7 | TRBV19 | . | . | TGTGCCAGTAGTATTGGGGGCCTCTCCTACGAGCAGTACTTC | CASSIGGLSYEQYF
TRBJ1-6 | TRBV25-1 | . | . | TGTGCCAGCAGTGAATTTGAGGGGAGGAATTCACCCCTCCACTTT | CASSEFEGRNSPLHF
TRBJ1-6 | TRBV18 | . | . | TGTGCCAGCTCATCTTGGGACACCGATAATTCACCCCTCCACTTT | CASSSWDTDNSPLHF
TRBJ2-7 | TRBV25-1 | . | TRBD2 | TGTGCCAGCAGAGGGCTAGCGGGAGTAGGGGACTCCTACGAGCAGTACTTC | CASRGLAGVGDSYEQYF
TRBJ2-7 | TRBV27 | once | TRBD2 | TGTGCCAGCAGTTTTCTCGCGGGGGGACCCTACGAGCAGTACTTC | CASSFLAGGPYEQYF
TRBJ1-2 | TRBV9 | . | . | TGTGCCAGCAGCGTAGGTGGTGTGAGCTATGGCTACACCTTC | CASSVGGVSYGYTF
TRBJ2-5 | TRBV11-2 | . | . | TGTGCCAGCAGCTTCATCGACGGGGGAGGGACCCAGTACTTC | CASSFIDGGGTQYF
TRBJ2-7 | TRBV7-9 | few | TRBD1 | TGTGCCAGCAGCCACAAGGGGGCTGGTGAGCAGTACTTC | CASSHKGAGEQYF
TRBJ2-7 | TRBV7-6 | . | . | TGTGCCAGCAGCTTTCAGGGGACCGCAAGGCCCTACGAGCAGTACTTC | CASSFQGTARPYEQYF
TRBJ2-7 | TRBV7-9 | . | . | TGTGCCAGCAGCTTGGGGCAGGGGCAGGACGAGCAGTACTTC | CASSLGQGQDEQYF